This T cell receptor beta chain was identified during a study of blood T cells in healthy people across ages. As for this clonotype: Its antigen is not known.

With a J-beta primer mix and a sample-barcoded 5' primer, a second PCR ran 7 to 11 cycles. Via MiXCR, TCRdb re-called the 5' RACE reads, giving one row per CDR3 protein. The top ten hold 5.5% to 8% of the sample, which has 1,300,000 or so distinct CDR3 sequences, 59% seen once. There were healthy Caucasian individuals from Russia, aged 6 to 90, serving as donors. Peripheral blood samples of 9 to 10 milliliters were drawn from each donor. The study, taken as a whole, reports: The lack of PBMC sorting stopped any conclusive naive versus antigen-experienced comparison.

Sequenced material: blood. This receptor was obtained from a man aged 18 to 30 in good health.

CDR3 loop: CASSSPRGDSSYNEQFF. The CDR3 coding sequence is TGCGCCAGCAGCTCCCCGCGGGGTGACAGCTCCTACAATGAGCAGTTCTTC. The rearrangement uses TRBV5-1 and TRBJ2-1; possibly TRBD2 for D (6 bases). Trimming left V 3 bases short and J 0 bases short, with 16 bases between. Germline values: CDR1 SGHRS, CDR2 YFSETQ. The CDR3 consists of 17 residues.